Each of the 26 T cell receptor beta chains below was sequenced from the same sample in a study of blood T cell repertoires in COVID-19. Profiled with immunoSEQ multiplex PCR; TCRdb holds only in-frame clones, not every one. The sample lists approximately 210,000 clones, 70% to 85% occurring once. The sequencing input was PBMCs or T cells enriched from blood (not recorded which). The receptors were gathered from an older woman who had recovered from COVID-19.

The CDR3, as DNA: TGTGCCAGCAGCCGGGACAGGGGCTACGAGCAGTACTTC. Its translation is CASSRDRGYEQYF. The chain couples TRBV6-6 to TRBJ2-7; 10 bases are a match to TRBD1. Trimming cost V 6 bases and J 3 bases; bases outside gene matches: 2. Germline CDR1 and CDR2: MNHNY and SVGAGI (reference sequence). The CDR3 is made up of 13 amino acids.

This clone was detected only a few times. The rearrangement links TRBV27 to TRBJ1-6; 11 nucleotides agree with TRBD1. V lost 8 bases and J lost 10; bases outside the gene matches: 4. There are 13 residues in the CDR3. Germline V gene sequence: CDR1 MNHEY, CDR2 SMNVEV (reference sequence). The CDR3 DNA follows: TGTGCCAGCGGAGGGACAGGGGGATCACCCCTCCACTTT. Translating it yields CASGGTGGSPLHF.

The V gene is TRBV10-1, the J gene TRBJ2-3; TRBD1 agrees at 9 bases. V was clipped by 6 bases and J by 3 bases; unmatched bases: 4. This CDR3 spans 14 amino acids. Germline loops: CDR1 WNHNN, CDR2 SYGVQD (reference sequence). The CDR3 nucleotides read TGCGCCAGCAGGGGACAGGGCTGGACAGATACGCAGTATTTT. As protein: CASRGQGWTDTQYF.

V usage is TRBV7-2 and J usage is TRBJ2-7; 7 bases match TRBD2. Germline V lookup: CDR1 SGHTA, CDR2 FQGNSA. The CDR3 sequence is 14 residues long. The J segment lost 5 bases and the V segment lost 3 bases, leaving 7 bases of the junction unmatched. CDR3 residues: CASSFRGVVHEQYF. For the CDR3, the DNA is TGTGCCAGCAGCTTTCGGGGGGTAGTTCACGAGCAGTACTTC.

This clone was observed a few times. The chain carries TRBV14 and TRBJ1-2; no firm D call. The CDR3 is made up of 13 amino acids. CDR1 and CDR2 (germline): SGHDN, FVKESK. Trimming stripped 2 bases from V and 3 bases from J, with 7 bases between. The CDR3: CASSQSRYYGYTF. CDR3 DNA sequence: TGTGCCAGCAGCCAAAGCCGCTACTATGGCTACACCTTC.

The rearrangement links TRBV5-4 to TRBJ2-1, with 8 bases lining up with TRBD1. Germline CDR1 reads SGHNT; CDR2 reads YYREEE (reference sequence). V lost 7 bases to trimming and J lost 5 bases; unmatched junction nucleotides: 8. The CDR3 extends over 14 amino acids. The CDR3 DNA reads TGTGCCAGCGCCCCGCAGGGGGCCGACAATGAGCAGTTCTTC. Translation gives CASAPQGADNEQFF.

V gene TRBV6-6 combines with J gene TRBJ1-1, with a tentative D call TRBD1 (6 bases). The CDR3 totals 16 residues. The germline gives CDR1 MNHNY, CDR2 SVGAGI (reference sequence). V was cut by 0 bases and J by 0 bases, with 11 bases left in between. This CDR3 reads CASSYSDQGLNTEAFF. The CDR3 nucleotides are TGTGCCAGCAGTTACTCCGATCAGGGGCTGAACACTGAAGCTTTCTTT.

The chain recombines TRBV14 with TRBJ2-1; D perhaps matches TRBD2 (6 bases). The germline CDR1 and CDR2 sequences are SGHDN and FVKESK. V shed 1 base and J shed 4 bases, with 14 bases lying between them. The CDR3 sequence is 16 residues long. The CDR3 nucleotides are TGTGCCAGCAGCCAAGTCGGCGGGGCCATGTACAATGAGCAGTTCTTC. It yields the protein CASSQVGGAMYNEQFF.

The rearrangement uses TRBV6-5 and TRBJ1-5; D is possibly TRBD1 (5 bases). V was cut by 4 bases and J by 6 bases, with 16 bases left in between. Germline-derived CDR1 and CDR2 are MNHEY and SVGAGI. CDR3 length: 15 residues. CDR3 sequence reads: CASSSSAPQGQPQHF. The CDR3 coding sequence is TGTGCCAGCAGTTCCTCGGCCCCGCAGGGTCAGCCCCAGCATTTT.

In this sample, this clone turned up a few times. Written as DNA, the CDR3 is TGTGCCAGCAGCTTAGGCGTGGGGCGGGACAGAGGGACCCAGTACTTC. Protein sequence: CASSLGVGRDRGTQYF. This chain connects TRBV7-9 to TRBJ2-5, with D tentatively TRBD1 (7 bases). Deletions cut 1 base from V and 7 bases from J, with 19 bases between. CDR1 is SEHNR and CDR2 is FQNEAQ in the germline V gene (reference sequence). The CDR3 runs 16 residues.

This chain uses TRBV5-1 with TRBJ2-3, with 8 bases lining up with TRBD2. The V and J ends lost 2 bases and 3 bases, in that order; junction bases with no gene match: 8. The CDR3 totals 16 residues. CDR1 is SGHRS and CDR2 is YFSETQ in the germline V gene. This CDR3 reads CASSFYSGIRTDTQYF. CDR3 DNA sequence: TGCGCCAGCAGCTTTTATAGCGGGATAAGAACAGATACGCAGTATTTT. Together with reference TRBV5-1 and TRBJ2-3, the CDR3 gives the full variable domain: KAGVTQTPRYLIKTRGQQVTLSCSPISGHRSVSWYQQTPGQGLQFLFEYFSETQRNKGNFPGRFSGRQFSNSRSEMNVSTLELGDSALYLCASSFYSGIRTDTQYFGPGTRLTVL.

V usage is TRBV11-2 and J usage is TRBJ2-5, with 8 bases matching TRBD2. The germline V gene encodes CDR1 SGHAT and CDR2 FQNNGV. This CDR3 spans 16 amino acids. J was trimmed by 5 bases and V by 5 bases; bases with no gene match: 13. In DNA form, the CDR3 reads TGTGCCAGCAGCCGCCGAGGAGCGGGAGAGCGGGAGACCCAGTACTTC. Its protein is CASSRRGAGERETQYF.

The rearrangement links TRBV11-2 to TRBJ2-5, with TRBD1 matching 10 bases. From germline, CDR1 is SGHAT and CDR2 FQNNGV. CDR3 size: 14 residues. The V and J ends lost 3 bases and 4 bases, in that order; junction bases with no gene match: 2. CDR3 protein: CASSLDRGGETQYF. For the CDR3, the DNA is TGTGCCAGCAGCTTGGACAGGGGGGGAGAGACCCAGTACTTC. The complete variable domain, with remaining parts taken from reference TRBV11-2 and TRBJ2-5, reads EAGVAQSPRYKIIEKRQSVAFWCNPISGHATLYWYQQILGQGPKLLIQFQNNGVVDDSQLPKDRFSAERLKGVDSTLKIQPAKLEDSAVYLCASSLDRGGETQYFGPGTRLLVL.

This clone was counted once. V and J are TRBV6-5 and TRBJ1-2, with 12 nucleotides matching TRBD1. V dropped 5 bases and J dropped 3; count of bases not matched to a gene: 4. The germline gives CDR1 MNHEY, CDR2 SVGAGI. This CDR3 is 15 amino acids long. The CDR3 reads CASSPGTGGHYGYTF. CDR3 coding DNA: TGTGCCAGCAGTCCCGGGACAGGGGGCCACTATGGCTACACCTTC.

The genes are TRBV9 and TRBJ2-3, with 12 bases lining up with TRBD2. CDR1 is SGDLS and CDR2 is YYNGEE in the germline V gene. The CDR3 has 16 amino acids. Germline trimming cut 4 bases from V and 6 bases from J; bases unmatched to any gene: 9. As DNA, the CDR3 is TGTGCCAGCAGCCCCCGTCTAGCGGGGGGGCCTGATACGCAGTATTTT. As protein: CASSPRLAGGPDTQYF.

The CDR3 DNA sequence: TGTGCCAGCAGCTTGGGGGACAGGGCCTATGGCTACACCTTC. Its translation is CASSLGDRAYGYTF. V is TRBV5-6 and J is TRBJ1-2; 9 positions agree with TRBD1. The CDR3 runs to 14 residues. CDR1 and CDR2 from the germline V gene are SGHDT and YYEEEE. J gave up 4 bases and V 0 bases, and 1 base lay outside the gene matches.

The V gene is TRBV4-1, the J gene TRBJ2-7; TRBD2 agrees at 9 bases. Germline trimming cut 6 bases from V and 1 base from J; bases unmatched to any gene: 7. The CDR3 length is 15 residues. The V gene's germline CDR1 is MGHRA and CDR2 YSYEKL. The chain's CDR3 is CASRQNSGGSYEQYF. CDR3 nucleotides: TGCGCCAGCAGACAGAATAGCGGGGGATCCTACGAGCAGTACTTC.

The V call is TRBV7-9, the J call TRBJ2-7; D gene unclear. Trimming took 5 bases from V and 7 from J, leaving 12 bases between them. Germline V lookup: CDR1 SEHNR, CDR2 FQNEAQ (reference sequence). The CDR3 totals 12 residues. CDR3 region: CASSLGSGEQYF. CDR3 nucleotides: TGTGCCAGCAGCCTAGGCTCAGGAGAGCAGTACTTC.

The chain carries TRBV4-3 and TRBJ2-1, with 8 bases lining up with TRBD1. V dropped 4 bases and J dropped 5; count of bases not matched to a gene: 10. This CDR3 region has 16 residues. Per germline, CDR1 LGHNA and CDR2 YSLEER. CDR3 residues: CASSLSGTGLHNEQFF. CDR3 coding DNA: TGCGCCAGCAGCCTTTCCGGGACAGGATTACACAATGAGCAGTTCTTC.

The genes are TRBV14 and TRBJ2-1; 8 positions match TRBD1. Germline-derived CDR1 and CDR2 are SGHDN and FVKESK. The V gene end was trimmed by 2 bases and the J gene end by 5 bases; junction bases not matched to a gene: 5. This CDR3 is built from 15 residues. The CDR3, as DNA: TGTGCCAGCAGCCAACATTCGACAGGGGACAATGAGCAGTTCTTC. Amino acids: CASSQHSTGDNEQFF. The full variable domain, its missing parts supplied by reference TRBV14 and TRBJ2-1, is EAGVTQFPSHSVIEKGQTVTLRCDPISGHDNLYWYRRVMGKEIKFLLHFVKESKQDESGMPNNRFLAERTGGTYSTLKVQPAELEDSGVYFCASSQHSTGDNEQFFGPGTRLTVL.

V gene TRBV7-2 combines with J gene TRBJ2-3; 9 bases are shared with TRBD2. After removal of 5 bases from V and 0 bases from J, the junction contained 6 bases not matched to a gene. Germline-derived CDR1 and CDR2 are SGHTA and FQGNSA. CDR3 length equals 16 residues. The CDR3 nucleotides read TGTGCCAGCAGCCTTAGCGGGGGCCTAAGCACAGATACGCAGTATTTT. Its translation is CASSLSGGLSTDTQYF.

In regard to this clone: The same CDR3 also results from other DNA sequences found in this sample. CDR3 in DNA: TGTGCCACCAGCAGGGACAGAGTCGGCGAGCAGTACTTC. Protein sequence: CATSRDRVGEQYF. This rearrangement joins TRBV15 to TRBJ2-7, with D perhaps TRBD1 (6 bases). There are 13 residues in the CDR3. Trimming took 3 bases from V and 6 from J, leaving 12 bases between them. Germline V lookup: CDR1 LNHNV, CDR2 YYDKDF (reference sequence).

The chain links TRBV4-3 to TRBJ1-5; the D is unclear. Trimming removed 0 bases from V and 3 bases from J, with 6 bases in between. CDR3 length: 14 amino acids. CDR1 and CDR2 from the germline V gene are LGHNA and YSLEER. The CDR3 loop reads CASSQEGDNQPQHF. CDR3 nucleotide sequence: TGCGCCAGCAGCCAAGAGGGAGACAATCAGCCCCAGCATTTT.

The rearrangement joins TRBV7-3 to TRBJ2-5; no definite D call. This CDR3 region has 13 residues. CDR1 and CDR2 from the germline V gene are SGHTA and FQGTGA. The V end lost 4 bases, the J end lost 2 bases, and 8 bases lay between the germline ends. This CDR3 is CASSSNNQETQYF. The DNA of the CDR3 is TGTGCCAGCAGCTCCAACAATCAAGAGACCCAGTACTTC. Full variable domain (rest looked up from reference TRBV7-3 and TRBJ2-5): GAGVSQTPSNKVTEKGKYVELRCDPISGHTALYWYRQSLGQGPEFLIYFQGTGAADDSGLPNDRFFAVRPEGSVSTLKIQRTERGDSAVYLCASSSNNQETQYFGPGTRLLVL.

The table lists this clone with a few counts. The CDR3 nucleotides read TGTGCCAGCAGTTACGAGTCAGGGGGACCCTACGAGCAGTACTTC. Amino acids: CASSYESGGPYEQYF. The V gene is TRBV6-5, the J gene TRBJ2-7; 7 bases fit TRBD1. CDR1 is MNHEY, CDR2 SVGAGI, per germline. Germline trimming cut 2 bases from V and 2 bases from J; bases unmatched to any gene: 6. The CDR3 contains 15 residues.

CDR3 amino acids: CASSLNDGYGGYTF. The CDR3 nucleotides are TGTGCCAGCAGCTTGAACGACGGGTACGGGGGCTACACCTTC. The V gene is TRBV5-4, the J gene TRBJ1-2; D gene unclear. The V gene's germline CDR1 is SGHNT and CDR2 YYREEE (reference sequence). Trimming shortened V by 1 base and J by 8 bases, and 15 bases separated the two germline ends. CDR3 length: 14 amino acids. The variable domain in full, completed from reference TRBV5-4 and TRBJ1-2, reads ETGVTQSPTHLIKTRGQQVTLRCSSQSGHNTVSWYQQALGQGPQFIFQYYREEENGRGNFPPRFSGLQFPNYSSELNVNALELDDSALYLCASSLNDGYGGYTFGSGTRLTVV.